What follows are 22 T cell receptor beta chains derived from one specimen sequenced in a study of blood T cells in healthy people across ages. For the second PCR, which ran for roughly 6 to 12 cycles, a sample-barcoded 5' primer and a J-beta primer mix were used. TCRdb redid the calling of the 5' RACE reads with MiXCR, one entry per CDR3 protein. The sample has about 1.8 million distinct CDR3 sequences; 49% are singletons. Sequenced: blood. The receptors shown here come from a middle-aged woman in good health.

The chain is built from TRBV27 and TRBJ2-5; D gene uncertain. Trimming removed 6 bases at V and 1 base at J, with 15 bases between. Germline assignment: CDR1 MNHEY and CDR2 SMNVEV (reference sequence). The CDR3 spans 15 residues. This CDR3 is CASRKERDIQETQYF. The CDR3 DNA reads TGTGCCAGCAGGAAAGAACGCGACATCCAAGAGACCCAGTACTTC.

The chain uses TRBV7-2 and TRBJ2-5; TRBD1 matches 9 bases. J gave up 11 bases and V 0 bases, and 19 bases lay outside the gene matches. Per germline, CDR1 SGHTA and CDR2 FQGNSA. The CDR3 covers 18 residues. The CDR3 DNA is TGTGCCAGCAGCTTAGCGGGGACAGGGATGTCGATTTCCCCCGGGCAGTACTTC. Its translation: CASSLAGTGMSISPGQYF.

Regarding this clonotype: Given a much more abundant clone one base away, this may be a read error. V usage is TRBV24-1 and J usage is TRBJ2-2; D unclear. The CDR3 covers 14 residues. Germline CDR1 and CDR2: KGHDR and SFDVKD. The CDR3 DNA reads TGTGCCGCCAGTGATCAGATCGAGAGCGGGGAGCTGTTTTTT. Residues: CAASDQIESGELFF.

V usage is TRBV4-1 and J usage is TRBJ1-4, with 7 bases aligning to TRBD1. This CDR3 has 16 amino acids. Germline-derived CDR1 and CDR2 are MGHRA and YSYEKL. The junction had 6 bases not matched to a gene; V was cut back by 0 bases and J by 5 bases. Here the CDR3 DNA reads TGCGCCAGCAGCCAAGATCCGCAGGGGGGGAATGAAAAACTGTTTTTT. This codes for CASSQDPQGGNEKLFF.

The V call is TRBV2, the J call TRBJ2-7; D unresolved. The CDR3 length is 15 residues. V gave up 2 bases and J gave up 1 base, with 12 bases separating them. Germline loops: CDR1 SNHLY, CDR2 FYNNEI. This chain's CDR3 is CASSEKAGPSYEQYF. The DNA of the CDR3 is TGTGCCAGCAGTGAAAAGGCAGGTCCTTCCTACGAGCAGTACTTC. The full variable domain, its missing parts supplied by reference TRBV2 and TRBJ2-7, is EPEVTQTPSHQVTQMGQEVILRCVPISNHLYFYWYRQILGQKVEFLVSFYNNEISEKSEIFDDQFSVERPDGSNFTLKIRSTKLEDSAMYFCASSEKAGPSYEQYFGPGTRLTVT.

The chain links TRBV20-1 to TRBJ2-1; D ambiguous. Germline V gene lookup returns CDR1 DFQATT and CDR2 SNEGSKA (reference sequence). This CDR3 spans 14 amino acids. V was cut by 3 bases and J by 5 bases, with 14 bases left in between. CDR3 sequence: CSASATTTNNEQFF. DNA for the CDR3: TGCAGTGCTAGCGCAACAACCACCAACAATGAGCAGTTCTTC.

This clonotype showed up just once. The junction and the germline gene differ at one end; a read error may be behind it. The chain couples TRBV3-1 to TRBJ2-5; 7 positions match TRBD2. Germline values: CDR1 LGHDT, CDR2 YNNKEL (reference sequence). The CDR3 covers 14 residues. The CDR3 DNA reads TGTGCCATCAGCCTAAAGCGGGGCCAAGAGACCCAGTACTTC. This gives the protein CAISLKRGQETQYF.

This clonotype was found a few times. The chain employs TRBV4-3 and TRBJ1-2, with TRBD1 as a possible D gene (6 bases). CDR3 size: 15 residues. The germline V gene encodes CDR1 LGHNA and CDR2 YSLEER. V shed 4 bases and J shed 3 bases, with 15 bases lying between them. Here the CDR3 DNA reads TGCGCCAGCAGCCGGGGGCTAGGGGCTGACTATGGCTACACCTTC. Its protein product is CASSRGLGADYGYTF.

In its sample, this clonotype was seen a few times. This chain joins TRBV4-2 and TRBJ1-6; possibly TRBD1 for D (5 bases). The CDR3 length is 15 residues. Germline CDR1 and CDR2: LGHNA and YNFKEQ. The V and J ends lost 9 bases and 5 bases respectively, with 17 bases between them. CDR3 loop: CASGTGIPNNSPLHF. The CDR3, as DNA: TGTGCCAGTGGGACGGGGATCCCTAATAATTCACCCCTCCACTTT.

The chain carries TRBV6-2 or TRBV6-3 and TRBJ2-7; D ambiguous. Deletions cut 8 bases from V and 4 bases from J, with 24 bases between. The CDR3 covers 16 residues. CDR1 is MNHEY, CDR2 SVGEGT, per germline. This CDR3 reads CASVDSRGPPLYEQYF. The CDR3 bases are TGTGCCAGCGTCGATTCAAGAGGACCACCACTGTACGAGCAGTACTTC.

The chain is built from TRBV29-1 and TRBJ2-3, with a tentative D call TRBD2 (6 bases). The CDR3 consists of 13 residues. V was clipped by 4 bases and J by 5 bases, with 13 bases between them. Germline V lookup: CDR1 SQVTM, CDR2 ANQGSEA. The CDR3: CSVGGDLGDTQYF. The CDR3 DNA reads as TGCAGCGTTGGCGGGGACTTAGGAGATACGCAGTATTTT.

The V and J genes are TRBV7-3 and TRBJ2-3; 13 nucleotides agree with TRBD2. Germline assignment: CDR1 SGHTA and CDR2 FQGTGA. After removal of 5 bases from V and 2 bases from J, the junction contained 7 bases not matched to a gene. The CDR3 has 17 amino acids. CDR3: CASSPTTSGGLTDTQYF. The CDR3 region has the DNA TGTGCCAGCAGCCCGACGACTAGCGGGGGGCTCACAGATACGCAGTATTTT.

The rearrangement joins TRBV3-1 to TRBJ2-2; TRBD1 matches 8 bases. The CDR3 totals 17 residues. The germline V gene has CDR1 LGHDT and CDR2 YNNKEL (reference sequence). The V and J ends lost 0 bases and 0 bases, in that order; junction bases with no gene match: 3. CDR3 protein: CASSQEGTGANTGELFF. As DNA, the CDR3 is TGTGCCAGCAGCCAAGAGGGGACAGGAGCGAACACCGGGGAGCTGTTTTTT.

The chain is built from TRBV15 and TRBJ2-1, with D perhaps given as TRBD1 or TRBD2 (5 bases each). The germline V gene encodes CDR1 LNHNV and CDR2 YYDKDF (reference sequence). The CDR3 has 16 amino acids. The V gene lost 0 bases and the J gene lost 3 bases, with 12 bases spanning the gap. CDR3 sequence: CATSREPRGIYNEQFF. Written as DNA, the CDR3 is TGTGCCACCAGCAGAGAACCGAGGGGTATCTACAATGAGCAGTTCTTC.

The chain recombines TRBV27 with TRBJ2-7; 10 bases align to TRBD2. The DNA matches TRBJ2-5 better at its end, which makes the J call doubtful. In germline, CDR1 is MNHEY, CDR2 SMNVEV (reference sequence). The CDR3 runs 15 residues. The CDR3 nucleotides read TGTGCCAGCAGTTCCTTGGCTAGCGGGGGAGAGACCCAGTACTTC. Translated, it gives CASSSLASGGETQYF.

The CDR3 region is CASSLGTLPETQYF. The CDR3 nucleotides are TGTGCCAGCAGCTTAGGGACTCTCCCAGAGACCCAGTACTTC. V is TRBV7-9 and J is TRBJ2-5, with D possibly TRBD2 on 5 matching bases. V was trimmed by 1 base and J by 4 bases, leaving 10 bases between them. CDR1 and CDR2 from the germline V gene are SEHNR and FQNEAQ (reference sequence). This CDR3 is 14 amino acids long.

The rearrangement links TRBV6-1 to TRBJ2-3; 11 positions match TRBD1. The CDR3 spans 19 residues. Germline V gene sequence: CDR1 MNHNS, CDR2 SASEGT. Unmatched junction bases numbered 16, after V lost 6 bases and J lost 2 bases. The DNA of the CDR3 is TGTGCCAGCAGGCTCTCCTGGACAGGGGGCGCATACCCCACAGATACGCAGTATTTT. Encoded protein: CASRLSWTGGAYPTDTQYF.

The chain combines TRBV2 with TRBJ2-5, with a tentative D call TRBD2 (6 bases). The CDR3 sequence is 12 residues long. The germline V and J ends were trimmed by 7 bases and 7 bases, with 13 bases remaining between them. The germline V gene encodes CDR1 SNHLY and CDR2 FYNNEI. CDR3 DNA sequence: TGTGCCAGCACGGGGGAAGGCGGGACCCAGTACTTC. This sequence encodes CASTGEGGTQYF.

The sample holds a few counts of this clonotype. This chain links TRBV10-3 with TRBJ2-5, with D maybe TRBD2 (5 bases). Trimming cost V 0 bases and J 5 bases, with 7 bases left between them. The CDR3 length is 13 residues. Germline CDR1 ENHRY, CDR2 SYGVKD. The CDR3 protein is CAISESTGETQYF. The CDR3 coding sequence is TGTGCCATCAGTGAGTCGACGGGGGAGACCCAGTACTTC.

There are a few counts of this clonotype. The V gene is TRBV7-2, the J gene TRBJ2-7; TRBD2 matches 11 bases. Germline values: CDR1 SGHTA, CDR2 FQGNSA. V lost 2 bases, J lost 0 bases, and 9 bases stayed unmatched. This CDR3 is built from 18 residues. The CDR3, as DNA: TGTGCCAGCAGCTTACCCCGTAGACTAGCGGGGAGCTCCTACGAGCAGTACTTC. This sequence encodes CASSLPRRLAGSSYEQYF. Drawing the rest from reference TRBV7-2 and TRBJ2-7, the complete variable domain is GAGVSQSPSNKVTEKGKDVELRCDPISGHTALYWYRQSLGQGLEFLIYFQGNSAPDKSGLPSDRFSAERTGGSVSTLTIQRTQQEDSAVYLCASSLPRRLAGSSYEQYFGPGTRLTVT.

The J gene is TRBJ2-7, the V gene TRBV20-1; no definite D call. V was pared by 2 bases and J by 6 bases, with 17 bases between. The germline V gene has CDR1 DFQATT and CDR2 SNEGSKA (reference sequence). The CDR3 runs to 14 residues. CDR3 loop: CSARSGPGRTEQYF. As DNA, the CDR3 is TGCAGTGCTAGATCCGGGCCGGGCAGGACCGAGCAGTACTTC.

This clonotype was seen a handful of times. V gene TRBV10-3 combines with J gene TRBJ2-7, with a weak D call TRBD2 (5 bases). The CDR3 runs to 13 residues. Germline CDR1 ENHRY, CDR2 SYGVKD. Between the trimmed V and J ends, which lost 8 bases and 0 bases, there was a span of 11 bases. This chain's CDR3 is CAIAGGSSYEQYF. As DNA, the CDR3 is TGTGCCATCGCGGGTGGTTCCTCCTACGAGCAGTACTTC.